The sequence of this T cell receptor (beta chain) was determined in a study of identifying expanded T cells in peripheral blood. The study, taken as a whole, reports: Clone count variance between approximately two-week samples rose with total template count. Differentially abundant clones: about 1.1 between replicates, about 16 at roughly 2 weeks, approximately 19 at four.

Method: immunoSEQ multiplex PCR; TCRdb's copy keeps in-frame clones and lacks some. The sample shows around 70,000 clones, about 90% of them seen only once. On this clone: Antigen: not known.

There are 14 residues in the CDR3. With V trimmed by 2 bases and J by 8 bases, 2 bases remained unmatched. CDR1 is SGHTA, CDR2 FQGNSA, per germline. During the collection period, no donor immune events like infections were recorded. Sequenced input: blood. The chain uses TRBV7-2 and TRBJ2-1; 11 bases agree with TRBD2. This TCR derives from a person aged 18 to 75 in good health. The DNA of the CDR3 is TGTGCCAGCAGCTTATTAGCGGGGGGGCATGAGCAGTTCTTC. Its protein is CASSLLAGGHEQFF.